The rows below give T cell receptor beta chains drawn from one sample of a study of shared clonotypes between healthy human individuals. Here immunoSEQ multiplex PCR was the method, and the copy in TCRdb shows in-frame clones only, minus some. Of around 2.3 million clones detected, approximately 95% appear once; the ten largest clones hold 0.13%. Sequencing was done on a sample of naive CD4+ T cells sorted from blood. The receptors come from a man between 18 and 29 years old in good health. Each CDR3 is given with its conserved first and last residue. Each record gives: V gene, J gene, clone size, D gene, CDR3 DNA, CDR3 protein. The D gene is left open where the match is weak. Size values are once, few and many counts, or a class for expanded clones, and some rows have none.

>TRBV6-4|TRBJ2-6|-|TRBD1
TGTGCCAGCAGCCGCGGACAGGGATCGTCAGGGGCCAACGTCCTGACTTTC
CASSRGQGSSGANVLTF
>TRBV10-3|TRBJ2-5|-|-
TGTGCCATCAGTGACCCACTCCCGGGACGGTACCAAGAGACCCAGTACTTC
CAISDPLPGRYQETQYF
>TRBV6-5|TRBJ2-5|-|TRBD1
TGTGCCAGCAGTTCCCGACAGGGGACGAAGGAGACCCAGTACTTC
CASSSRQGTKETQYF
>TRBV30|TRBJ1-3|-|-
TGTGCCTGGAGACAGACTTCTGGAAACACCATATATTTT
CAWRQTSGNTIYF
>TRBV11-3|TRBJ2-3|-|-
TGTGCCAGCAGCTTAGAGGTGTCAGATACGCAGTATTTT
CASSLEVSDTQYF
>TRBV5-1|TRBJ1-1|-|-
TGCGCCAGCAGCTTGGTCGGGGGGAACACTGAAGCTTTCTTT
CASSLVGGNTEAFF
>TRBV7-9|TRBJ2-3|-|-
TGTGCCAGCAGCTTCGCGACGACGGCGGATACGCAGTATTTT
CASSFATTADTQYF
>TRBV28|TRBJ1-2|few|TRBD1
TGTGCCAGCAGTTTGGACAGGGCGGGCTATGGCTACACCTTC
CASSLDRAGYGYTF
>TRBV5-1|TRBJ1-1|-|-
TGCGCCAGCAGCTTGGCCCCTATGGTGAACACTGAAGCTTTCTTT
CASSLAPMVNTEAFF
>TRBV2|TRBJ2-7|-|TRBD1
TGTGCCAGTGGACCCCCCGGGACAGGGTCCTACGAGCAGTACTTC
CASGPPGTGSYEQYF
>TRBV9|TRBJ2-7|-|TRBD2
TGTGCCAGCAGCGTAGGATGGCTAGCGGGCCACGAGCAGTACTTC
CASSVGWLAGHEQYF
>TRBV25-1|TRBJ2-7|-|TRBD2
TGTGCCAGCAGTGAATATAGACTAGCGGGGTACGAGCAGTACTTC
CASSEYRLAGYEQYF
>TRBV18|TRBJ1-3|-|-
TGTGCCAGCCATCTCGACCTCTCTGGAAACACCATATATTTT
CASHLDLSGNTIYF
>TRBV4-1|TRBJ1-1|-|-
TGCGCCAGCAGCCAAGATCTTCCTACGAAGAACACTGAAGCTTTCTTT
CASSQDLPTKNTEAFF
>TRBV6-5|TRBJ2-3|-|TRBD2
TGTGCCAGCAGTTACCTTAGCGGGAAGGCAGATACGCAGTATTTT
CASSYLSGKADTQYF
>TRBV6-5|TRBJ1-5|-|-
TGTGCCAGCAGCCCACAGGGCCAACAGCCCCAGCATTTT
CASSPQGQQPQHF
>TRBV7-3|TRBJ2-2|-|TRBD1
TGTGCCAGCAGCTTAAATCTGGGACAGGGGATTGCCGGGGAGCTGTTTTTT
CASSLNLGQGIAGELFF
>TRBV5-4|TRBJ1-4|-|-
TGTGCCAGCAGCTTGGTGGGGAATGAAAAACTGTTTTTT
CASSLVGNEKLFF
>TRBV2|TRBJ2-3|-|-
TGTGCCATCCCTGCGCGGGATACGCAGTATTTT
CAIPARDTQYF
>TRBV6-1|TRBJ1-5|-|-
TGTGCCAGCAGTGAAAATCCAGGGGTCCGTCAGCCCCAGCATTTT
CASSENPGVRQPQHF
>TRBV5-6|TRBJ2-7|-|TRBD1
TGTGCCAGCAGCTTACAGGGGGCTCACGAGCAGTACTTC
CASSLQGAHEQYF
>TRBV2|TRBJ2-7|once|-
TGTGCCAGCAGATACGACAGCAACTACGAGCAGTACTTC
CASRYDSNYEQYF
>TRBV5-4|TRBJ2-5|once|-
TGTGCCAGCAGCAATAGGGGCAGGGGTGAAGAGACCCAGTACTTC
CASSNRGRGEETQYF
>TRBV6-5|TRBJ2-7|-|TRBD1
TGTGCCAGCAGCCCTTACAGGGGCCCCTACGAGCAGTACTTC
CASSPYRGPYEQYF
>TRBV2|TRBJ1-1|-|-
TGTGCCCGCGTGGAGGGCTTGAACACTGAAGCTTTCTTT
CARVEGLNTEAFF
>TRBV5-1|TRBJ2-3|few|TRBD2
TGCGCCAGCAGCTCCGGACTAGCCACAGATACGCAGTATTTT
CASSSGLATDTQYF
>TRBV27|TRBJ2-7|-|TRBD2
TGTGCCAGCAGAAGGATACCCGGGGGGAAGGACGAGCAGTACTTC
CASRRIPGGKDEQYF
>TRBV2|TRBJ2-2|-|-
TGTGCCACCCGGGAGTTCCACACCGGGGAGCTGTTTTTT
CATREFHTGELFF
>TRBV19|TRBJ1-3|-|-
TGTGCCAGTAGTAGAGTTACTGGAAACACCATATATTTT
CASSRVTGNTIYF
>TRBV27|TRBJ1-3|-|-
TGTGCCAGCAGTTCCCGACAGAGCTCTGGAAACACCATATATTTT
CASSSRQSSGNTIYF
>TRBV9|TRBJ2-3|-|TRBD2
TGTGCCAGCAGCGTAGTCGGGAGCGGGAGGCGTGCAGATACGCAGTATTTT
CASSVVGSGRRADTQYF
>TRBV9|TRBJ2-1|-|-
TGTGCCAGCAGCGTGGGGCCTTGGGTGGGCAATGAGCAGTTCTTC
CASSVGPWVGNEQFF
>TRBV19|TRBJ2-5|-|TRBD2
TGTGCCAGTAGTTCGGGACTAGCGGAAGAGACCCAGTACTTC
CASSSGLAEETQYF
>TRBV4-1|TRBJ1-1|-|TRBD1
TGCGCCAGCAGCCAAGCCTCCACCGGGACAGGGGTCGCGTTGAACACTGAAGCTTTCTTT
CASSQASTGTGVALNTEAFF
>TRBV28|TRBJ2-7|-|TRBD1
TGTGCCAGCAGAGAGACAGGGCGTCCCCACGAGCAGTACTTC
CASRETGRPHEQYF
>TRBV5-6|TRBJ2-7|-|-
TGTGCCAGCAGCGGATCTTCCTACGAGCAGTACTTC
CASSGSSYEQYF
>TRBV5-1|TRBJ2-1|-|-
TGCGCCAGCAGCTTGGGCCAGGGGAGCAATGAGCAGTTCTTC
CASSLGQGSNEQFF
>TRBV6-1|TRBJ1-2|-|TRBD1
TGTGCCAGCAGGGGACAGGACCCCAACTATGGCTACACCTTC
CASRGQDPNYGYTF
>TRBV10-1|TRBJ1-4|-|-
TGCGCCAGCTCCAGAACTTTAAATGAAAAACTGTTTTTT
CASSRTLNEKLFF
>TRBV6-5|TRBJ2-3|-|TRBD2
TGTGCCAGCAGGCGGGGGACTGACACAGATACGCAGTATTTT
CASRRGTDTDTQYF